Reported below is one T cell receptor beta chain. What antigen it recognizes has not been identified. Base-call qualities are not available, and no considerably larger clone is one nucleotide away. TCRbeta CDR3 regions were amplified from genomic DNA using the immunoSEQ Assay, a bias-controlled multiplex PCR. The authors' pipeline ran thus. Within the assay, amplification of reference gene primers was used to estimate how many nucleated cells each sample contained. To quantify the absolute abundance of each unique TCRbeta CDR3 rearrangement, sequence reads were collapsed and filtered. Productive Simpson clonality was computed per sample as the square root of Simpson's diversity index over productive rearrangements. TCRdb limited this immuneACCESS table to in-frame rearrangements with V and J called. A share of clones is missing; checked studies link under half to unresolved V genes, and the rest is unexplained. Clone size and the V and J calls come from that table; the DNA yielded D and trimming. The sample has around 72,000 clones on record, nearly 85% of them singletons. The ten top clones hold 1.8% of the sample.

The collaborating institutions used their own protocols to collect whole blood in K2EDTA tubes. For TCRbeta analysis, collaborators shipped samples in one of three forms: frozen whole blood, isolated PBMCs, or DNA extracted from either of those sample types. The germline V end is reduced by 3 bases and the J end by 1 base; junction bases left unmatched: 4. From its cysteine to its phenylalanine, the CDR3 spans 16 amino acids. The sequence is cut down to CDR3 DNA, 48 bases in frame from base 1. The germline V gene (reference sequence) sets CDR1 to LNHDA and CDR2 to SQIVND. This entry belongs to a study of blood T cell repertoires in COVID-19 (dated by TCRdb to 2020 to 2021). Looking at the study overall: Samples from collaborators originated in the United States, Italy and Spain and spanned both the acute and convalescent phases of COVID-19. The prospective study material was composed of cDNA or gDNA derived from T cells, B-cell-depleted T cells, or PBMCs. The dataset comprised deeply sampled blood TCRbeta repertoires from subjects exposed to, actively infected with, or recovered from COVID-19. The repertoires were released in a freely available public database meant as a resource for research on the immune response to SARS-CoV-2. Samples came from the ongoing ImmuneRACE study (first 160 participants) plus 1,254 subjects from 6 global collaborators. Nearly every sample came with metadata listing a de-identified subject ID, COVID-19 status, age in years and sex. Where HLA class I and class II types were available, the types were taken from metadata supplied by the sample provider, not from assay-based typing. Results the study describes overall, beyond this receptor: The quantity of clinical and demographic metadata differed by source and by participant and was supplied without curation.

Recombination connected TRBV19 to TRBJ2-2; 8 middle bases align to TRBD2. What was sequenced was peripheral blood. The source is a woman in her sixties or seventies with acute or convalescent COVID-19. The sequenced DNA is TGTGCCAGTAGTATTGGAGCGGGAGTGAACACCGGGGAGCTGTTTTTT. Its translation is CASSIGAGVNTGELFF.